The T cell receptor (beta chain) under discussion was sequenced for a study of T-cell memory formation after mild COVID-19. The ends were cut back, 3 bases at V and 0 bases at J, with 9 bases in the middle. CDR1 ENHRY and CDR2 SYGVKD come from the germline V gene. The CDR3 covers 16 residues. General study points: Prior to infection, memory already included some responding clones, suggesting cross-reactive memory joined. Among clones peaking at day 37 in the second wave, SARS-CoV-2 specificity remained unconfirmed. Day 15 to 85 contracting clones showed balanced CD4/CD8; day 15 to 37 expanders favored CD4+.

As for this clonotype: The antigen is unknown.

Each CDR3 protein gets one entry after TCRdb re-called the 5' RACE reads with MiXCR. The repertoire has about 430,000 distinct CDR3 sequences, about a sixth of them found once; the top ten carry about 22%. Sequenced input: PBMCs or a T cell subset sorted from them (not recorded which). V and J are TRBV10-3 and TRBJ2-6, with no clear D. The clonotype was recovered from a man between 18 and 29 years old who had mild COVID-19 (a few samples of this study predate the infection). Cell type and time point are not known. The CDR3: CAISEPHSSGANVLTF. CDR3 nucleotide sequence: TGTGCCATCAGTGAACCCCACAGCTCTGGGGCCAACGTCCTGACTTTC.